This T cell receptor (beta chain) was obtained from a study of shared clonotypes between healthy human individuals (dated by TCRdb to the early 2020s). Background for the entire study: The cohort comprised a couple of women and a few men aged 18 to 49 years. For each donor, CD4 naive and CD4 memory were each run on three plates, CD8 naive on two plates, and CD8 memory on one plate. The study deeply sequenced blood TCR repertoires of about 5 healthy adults to estimate repertoire size and the extent of clonotype sharing between individuals. To increase sequencing depth and limit assay-specific biases, TCR repertoire library preparation and sequencing were carried out by different laboratories using diverse techniques. Leukapheresis yielded between about 0.94 and 10 billion PBMCs per donor. Results and caveats for the whole study, not just this receptor: Sampling was limited to blood, and TCR repertoires in tissue likely differ from TCR repertoires in blood. Compared with non-shared clonotypes, the clonotypes found in all four sorted-subset donors had higher generation probabilities. The small number of donors limited the genetic and exposure-history diversity represented. Pairwise subsampling indicated that sequencing depth was expected to affect the degree of clonotype sharing among donors. Sharing across a few donors was observed for about 5% of naive CD4, 3.5% of naive CD8, about 2.3% of memory CD4, and around 0.4% of memory CD8 clonotypes. Larger estimated clonotype richness was generally found for naive subsets than for memory subsets. Rarefaction of sorted-subset datasets indicated incomplete sequencing despite the large sequencing depth.

The CDR3 numbers 14 residues from cysteine through phenylalanine. The sequence is cut down to CDR3 DNA, 42 bases in frame from base 1. The germline V gene sets CDR1 to MDHEN and CDR2 to SYDVKM. Trimming leaves V shorter by 6 bases and J shorter by 2 bases, with the junction holding 7 bases beyond the gene matches. This clone was seen once. No antigen is known for it. Base qualities are not provided; no much larger clone lies one nucleotide away. CD8 naive samples consisted of CD45RO-negative cells that were positively selected for CCR7, yielding a CD45RA+CCR7+ population without TemRA cells. Healthy HIV-negative adults with no recently reported acute infections or vaccinations were included as donors. Every donor was a Caucasian adult residing in Nashville, Tennessee, USA. Blood was obtained by leukapheresis, after which PBMCs were separated by Ficoll-Histopaque density gradient centrifugation and cryopreserved in liquid nitrogen vapor phase. Analytical flow cytometry was used to check the purity and quantity of each magnetically sorted T cell population. Genomic DNA was isolated from each sorted fraction and quantified by UV absorbance on a Nanodrop 2000c.

Using the deep immunoSEQ assay, multiplex PCR amplified TCR CDR3 regions from genomic DNA. Extracted genomic DNA from each cell subset was spread evenly across all wells of several immunoSEQ 96-well plates, with each plate serving as a replicate. Each replicate PCR for sorted subsets received about 0.2 ug genomic DNA, equal to some 32,000 T cell genomes. Purified libraries were quantified with a Qubit 3.0 fluorometer, sized on a Bioanalyzer 2100, and re-quantified with the KAPA Library Quantification kit. Each immunoSEQ 96-well plate was sequenced on its own single-read 150-cycle Illumina NextSeq 550 flow cell. The study's own analysis went as follows. Because the immunoSEQ output included only junctional sequences and no quality scores, the filtering could not be the same as the filtering used for full-length reads. To assign V/J genes and CDR3, sequences were annotated using PyIR, a Python wrapper for IgBLAST v1.9, with IMGT germline references. Reads with weak V/J assignments (E-value above 1e-6), missing CDR3, stop codons, out-of-frame junctions, or ambiguous translated residues were removed. V3J clonotypes were defined as sequences sharing an identical inferred V gene, J gene, and CDR3 amino acid sequence. To compute the percentage overlap between repertoires, the number of shared unique clonotypes was divided by the size of the smaller repertoire. RTK rarefaction, the Chao1 estimator, and Recon v2.1 estimates of unobserved clonotypes were used to assess repertoire richness. Generation probabilities were computed with OLGA for all TCRbeta clonotypes obtained by the gDNA method from several donors. TCRdb mirrors the immuneACCESS table, restricted to in-frame sequences. Some clones are absent from its copies; in checked studies, under half trace to an unresolved V gene, and the reason for the others is unknown. V and J calls and clone size are those listed in that table; D and trimming were worked out from the DNA. A total of millions of clones appear in this sample, roughly 91% of them only once. Of the sample, roughly 1.8% is held by the ten largest clones.

Sequences were obtained from naive CD8+ T cells from PBMCs. This specimen's cell subset or site label, interpreted: CD45RA+CCR7+. This clonotype originated in a young man in good health. Some clones in this sample may be carry-over from other donors' samples. This receptor chain uses TRBV28 and TRBJ2-7; 7 bases in the junction line up with TRBD2. The nucleotides are TGTGCCAGCAGGCTGGGACTACTAGCCTACGAGCAGTACTTC. Its amino acids are CASRLGLLAYEQYF.